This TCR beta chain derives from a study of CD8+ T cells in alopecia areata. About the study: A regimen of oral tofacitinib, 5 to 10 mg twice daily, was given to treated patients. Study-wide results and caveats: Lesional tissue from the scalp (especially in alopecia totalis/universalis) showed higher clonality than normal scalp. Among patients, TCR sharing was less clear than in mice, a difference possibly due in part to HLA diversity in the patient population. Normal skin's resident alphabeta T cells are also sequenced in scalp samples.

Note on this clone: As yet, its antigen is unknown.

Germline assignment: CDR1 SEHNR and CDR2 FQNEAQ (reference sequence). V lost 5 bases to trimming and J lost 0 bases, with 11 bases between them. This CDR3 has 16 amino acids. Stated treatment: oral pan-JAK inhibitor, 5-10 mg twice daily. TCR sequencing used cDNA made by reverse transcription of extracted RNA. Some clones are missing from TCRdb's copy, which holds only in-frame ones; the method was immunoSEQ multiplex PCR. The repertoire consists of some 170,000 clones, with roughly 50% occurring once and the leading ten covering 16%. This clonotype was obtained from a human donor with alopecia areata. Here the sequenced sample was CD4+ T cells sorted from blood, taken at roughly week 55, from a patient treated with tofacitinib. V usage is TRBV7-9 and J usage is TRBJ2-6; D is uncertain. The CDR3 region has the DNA TGTGCCAGCAGCACTGGACGGAACTCTGGGGCCAACGTCCTGACTTTC. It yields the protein CASSTGRNSGANVLTF.